This TCR beta chain was recorded in a study of high-grade serous ovarian cancer treatment subgroups. Turning to the study itself: Samples averaged around 14,000 reads and around 7,000 unique TCR beta rearrangements.

With regard to this clone: Its antigen is undetermined.

CDR3 length: 16 residues. With V trimmed by 7 bases and J by 2 bases, 10 bases remained unmatched. Germline V gene data show CDR1 as SEHNR and CDR2 as FQNEAQ (reference sequence). The method was immunoSEQ multiplex PCR; TCRdb's version includes in-frame clones alone and lacks a portion of them. The sample shows 2,000 to 2,500 clones, around 75% of them seen only once. Tumor samples were taken before definitive surgery or chemotherapy. Study-level results: Without spatial data, bulk sequencing limits insight into HGSC tumor diversity. TCR relatedness rose with neoantigen level and trended with mutation load.

This receptor was taken from a human donor with high-grade serous ovarian cancer. V and J are TRBV7-9 and TRBJ1-1; TRBD1 matches 10 bases. The sequenced material came from tumor tissue. CDR3 coding DNA: TGTGCCAGCACCTCCGGGACAGGGGCCCTTAACACTGAAGCTTTCTTT. Encoded protein: CASTSGTGALNTEAFF.